This T cell receptor (beta chain) emerged from a study of CD8+ T cells in alopecia areata. The CDR3 loop spans 15 amino acids. Germline V gene lookup returns CDR1 MGHRA and CDR2 YSYEKL. The V and J ends lost 3 bases and 0 bases, in that order; junction bases with no gene match: 4. Extracted from the samples, RNA was reverse transcribed into cDNA to serve as the sequencing template. The assay was immunoSEQ multiplex PCR, and TCRdb's table has in-frame clones only and misses some. The sample consists of around 190,000 clones, around three fifths of them appearing once. Sequenced material: CD8+ T cells sorted from blood. This receptor was taken from a human donor in good health. The chain uses TRBV4-1 and TRBJ2-7; 8 positions agree with TRBD1. CDR3 in amino acids: CASSHTGGTSYEQYF. DNA for the CDR3: TGCGCCAGCAGCCATACAGGGGGGACCTCCTACGAGCAGTACTTC.